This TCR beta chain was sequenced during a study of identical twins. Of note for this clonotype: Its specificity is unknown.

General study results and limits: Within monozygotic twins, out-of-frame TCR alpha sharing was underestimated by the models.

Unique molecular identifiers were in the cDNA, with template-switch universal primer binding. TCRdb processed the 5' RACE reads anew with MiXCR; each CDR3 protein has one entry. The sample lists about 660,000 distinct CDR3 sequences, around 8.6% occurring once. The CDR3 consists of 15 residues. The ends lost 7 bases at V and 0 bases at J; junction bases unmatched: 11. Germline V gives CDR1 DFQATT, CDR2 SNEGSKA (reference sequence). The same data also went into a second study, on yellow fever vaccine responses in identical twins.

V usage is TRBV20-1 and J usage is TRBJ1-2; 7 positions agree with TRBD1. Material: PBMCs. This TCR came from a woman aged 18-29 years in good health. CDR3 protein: CSVTKAGTANYGYTF. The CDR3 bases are TGCAGTGTTACGAAAGCCGGGACAGCTAACTATGGCTACACCTTC.